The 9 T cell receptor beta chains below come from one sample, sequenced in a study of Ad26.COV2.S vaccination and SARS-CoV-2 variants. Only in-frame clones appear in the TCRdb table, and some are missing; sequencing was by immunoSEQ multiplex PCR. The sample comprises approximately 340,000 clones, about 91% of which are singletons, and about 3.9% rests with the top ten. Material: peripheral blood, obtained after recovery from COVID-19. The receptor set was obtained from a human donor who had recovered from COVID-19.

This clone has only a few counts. This chain's CDR3 is CASSIANYGYTF. CDR3 nucleotide sequence: TGTGCCAGCAGTATCGCTAACTATGGCTACACCTTC. The rearrangement links TRBV6-5 to TRBJ1-2; D ambiguous. The CDR3 consists of 12 residues. Per the germline V gene, CDR1 is MNHEY and CDR2 is SVGAGI. V gave up 5 bases and J gave up 0 bases, with 4 bases separating them.

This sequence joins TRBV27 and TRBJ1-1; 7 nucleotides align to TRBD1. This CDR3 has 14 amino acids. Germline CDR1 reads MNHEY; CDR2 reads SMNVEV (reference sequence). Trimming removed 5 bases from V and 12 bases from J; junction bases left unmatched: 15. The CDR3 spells CASSGVRGPVLTFF. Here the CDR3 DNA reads TGTGCCAGCAGTGGGGTGAGGGGGCCGGTCTTAACTTTCTTT.

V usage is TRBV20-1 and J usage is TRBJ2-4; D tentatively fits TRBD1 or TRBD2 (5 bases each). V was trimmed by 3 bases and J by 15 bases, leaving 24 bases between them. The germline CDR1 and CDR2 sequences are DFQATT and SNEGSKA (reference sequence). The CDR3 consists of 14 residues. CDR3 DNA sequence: TGCAGTGCTAGTATACGGGGCAAAAAGGAAAGGGTGTACTTC. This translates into CSASIRGKKERVYF.

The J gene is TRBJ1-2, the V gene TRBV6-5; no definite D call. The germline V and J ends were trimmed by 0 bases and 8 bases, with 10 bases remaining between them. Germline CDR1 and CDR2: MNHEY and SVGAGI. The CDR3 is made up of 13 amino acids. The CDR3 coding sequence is TGTGCCAGCAGTTACTCATCCGGGGTAGGCTACACCTTC. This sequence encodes CASSYSSGVGYTF.

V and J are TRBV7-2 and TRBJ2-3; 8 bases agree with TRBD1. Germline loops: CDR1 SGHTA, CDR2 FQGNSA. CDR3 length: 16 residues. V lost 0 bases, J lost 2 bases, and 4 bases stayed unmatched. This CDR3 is CASSLASTGATDTQYF. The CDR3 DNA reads TGTGCCAGCAGCTTAGCCTCGACAGGGGCCACAGATACGCAGTATTTT.

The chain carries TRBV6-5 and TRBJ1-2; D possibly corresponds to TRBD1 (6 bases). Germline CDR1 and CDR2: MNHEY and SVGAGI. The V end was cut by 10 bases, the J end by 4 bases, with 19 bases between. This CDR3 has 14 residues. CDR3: CATNSLGQLYGYTF. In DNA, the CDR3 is TGTGCCACCAATAGTTTAGGACAGCTCTATGGCTACACCTTC.

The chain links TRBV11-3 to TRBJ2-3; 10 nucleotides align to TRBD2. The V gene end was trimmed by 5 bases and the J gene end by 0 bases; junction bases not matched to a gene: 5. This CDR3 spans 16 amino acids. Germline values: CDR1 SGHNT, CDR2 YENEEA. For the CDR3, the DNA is TGTGCCAGCAGCGCCAATAGCGGGGGGAGCACAGATACGCAGTATTTT. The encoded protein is CASSANSGGSTDTQYF.

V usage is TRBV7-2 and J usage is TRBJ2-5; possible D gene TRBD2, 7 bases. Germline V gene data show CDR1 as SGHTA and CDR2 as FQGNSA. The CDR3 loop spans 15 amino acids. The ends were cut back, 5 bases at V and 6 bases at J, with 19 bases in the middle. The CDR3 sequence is CASSTRGRGGKTQYF. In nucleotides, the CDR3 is TGTGCCAGCAGCACTAGGGGGAGGGGTGGGAAGACCCAGTACTTC.

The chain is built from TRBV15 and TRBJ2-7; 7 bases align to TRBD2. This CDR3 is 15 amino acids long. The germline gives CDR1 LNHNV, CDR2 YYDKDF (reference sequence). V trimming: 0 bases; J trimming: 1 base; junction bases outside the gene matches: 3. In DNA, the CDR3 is TGTGCCACCAGCAGAGAGGGGCGGGGGTCCTACGAGCAGTACTTC. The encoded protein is CATSREGRGSYEQYF.